Listed below are T cell receptor beta chains from one sample, sequenced in a study of blood T cell repertoires in COVID-19. Libraries were prepared by immunoSEQ multiplex PCR; TCRdb keeps only in-frame clonotypes and omits some of them. The table has about 480,000 clones, roughly 85% seen once. Material for sequencing was PBMCs or T cells enriched from blood (not recorded which). The receptors derive from a woman between 18 and 30 years old with acute COVID-19. Both conserved end residues are part of each CDR3. The D gene is left open where the match is weak.

CDR3 protein,V gene,D gene
CASSGGGADTQYF,TRBV5-1,.
CASSLGGNEQYF,TRBV28,.
CASSHNERGEQFF,TRBV4-1,TRBD2
CASSPTGQAPGANVLTF,TRBV7-3,TRBD1
CASRQGLKETQYF,TRBV5-1,.
CASSEMTGGANTQYF,TRBV6-1,.
CSGDRGAEAFF,TRBV29-1,TRBD1
CASRQREGYNEQFF,TRBV7-2,.
CASSGSSYNSPLHF,TRBV10-1,.
CASSQDLGLGDNEQFF,TRBV4-2,.
CASSWTVEGTEAFF,TRBV28,.
CATRTELKETQYF,TRBV5-1,.
CASSPPWLAGVGETQYF,TRBV18,TRBD2
CASSESRFLRYTF,TRBV25-1,.
CASSKALPGGTEAFF,TRBV7-2,TRBD1
CASSRLVTNEQFF,TRBV12-3/TRBV12-4,.
CASSLKAGEWDEQFF,TRBV7-2,TRBD2
CASSLGVNEGYTF,TRBV5-6,.
CATLHRGGDKLFF,TRBV24-1,TRBD1
CASSEAVFPNYGYTF,TRBV2,.
CASGLAGNQPQHF,TRBV12-5,.
CANQRQGSYEQYF,TRBV28,TRBD1
CAISLTGTGLNTEAFF,TRBV10-3,TRBD1
CASSGGTVINQPQHF,TRBV2,TRBD1
CASRRANYGYTF,TRBV5-1,.
CASSIQGANQPQHF,TRBV27,TRBD1
CAISISGGAPDTQYF,TRBV10-3,TRBD2
CASSPGQPGMNEQFF,TRBV19,TRBD1
CASSLPTGDEQYF,TRBV7-9,TRBD1
CASSQESASLYPDTQYF,TRBV4-3,.
CASSLAGDSEAFF,TRBV5-1,.
CASSAGTGMGSTEAFF,TRBV10-1,TRBD1
CASSLPRSYNEQFF,TRBV7-2,.
CASSLGRAGAKPQHF,TRBV7-8,.
CASSDTGQGYEQYF,TRBV2,TRBD1
CASSQDPSGRAYEQYF,TRBV4-3,TRBD2
CASSPRDGYTF,TRBV28,.
CASSDATVNSPLHF,TRBV9,.
CASSQERAGELFF,TRBV4-3,.
CASSLGGSGQPQHF,TRBV7-2,.
CASSARGNTEAFF,TRBV6-5,.
CASSDRGGNEQFF,TRBV7-9,TRBD1
CASSGHRENNYGYTF,TRBV19,.
CASSEHAATSYEQYF,TRBV6-1,.
CASSLILGHGAGNTIYF,TRBV3-1/TRBV3-2,.
CASSPPLAGGKSPYEQYF,TRBV18,TRBD2